The 10 T cell receptor beta chains listed next were all sequenced from one sample in a study of OX40 agonist ivuxolimab in advanced cancers. TCRdb's table, derived via immunoSEQ multiplex PCR, lists solely in-frame clones and lacks some. Of some 58,000 clones in the sample, approximately 86% were seen once. This sample comprised CD4+ or CD8+ T cells sorted from blood, obtained in a trial of the OX40 agonist ivuxolimab. The receptors were sampled from an adult with an advanced solid tumor such as melanoma, head and neck, liver or kidney cancer.

This rearrangement joins TRBV7-9 to TRBJ1-1; D unclear. CDR3 size: 12 residues. The V gene's germline CDR1 is SEHNR and CDR2 FQNEAQ (reference sequence). V was clipped by 5 bases and J by 5 bases, with 9 bases between them. The CDR3 sequence is CASSPLGTEAFF. Here the CDR3 DNA reads TGTGCCAGCAGCCCCCTGGGGACTGAAGCTTTCTTT.

The J gene is TRBJ2-3, the V gene TRBV2; tentatively, D is TRBD1 or TRBD2 (6 bases each). The germline gives CDR1 SNHLY, CDR2 FYNNEI. V dropped 3 bases and J dropped 5 bases, with 15 bases sitting between them. The CDR3 has 15 amino acids. In nucleotides, the CDR3 is TGTGCCAGCAGTGAGGAGGGGGGCATCATAGATACGCAGTATTTT. This translates into CASSEEGGIIDTQYF.

The chain combines TRBV7-6 with TRBJ2-7; 10 bases agree with TRBD2. V lost 2 bases, J lost 0 bases, and 7 bases stayed unmatched. Looked up from germline, CDR1 is SGHVS and CDR2 is FNYEAQ. The CDR3 length is 17 residues. The DNA of the CDR3 is TGTGCCAGCAGCTTAAGACGGACTAGCGGTCTCTCCTACGAGCAGTACTTC. Its protein is CASSLRRTSGLSYEQYF.

This sequence joins TRBV28 and TRBJ2-5; maybe TRBD1 (5 bases). The V and J ends lost 6 bases and 4 bases respectively, with 21 bases between them. The length of the CDR3 is 16 residues. From germline, CDR1 is MDHEN and CDR2 SYDVKM. In DNA form, the CDR3 reads TGTGCCAGCAGCCACCCCACCCCAGGGAACCTAGAGACCCAGTACTTC. It codes for CASSHPTPGNLETQYF. Complete variable domain (other parts from reference TRBV28 and TRBJ2-5): DVKVTQSSRYLVKRTGEKVFLECVQDMDHENMFWYRQDPGLGLRLIYFSYDVKMKEKGDIPEGYSVSREKKERFSLILESASTNQTSMYLCASSHPTPGNLETQYFGPGTRLLVL.

V is TRBV27 and J is TRBJ2-6; D is unresolved. The V end lost 6 bases, the J end lost 0 bases, and 3 bases lay between the germline ends. CDR1 is MNHEY, CDR2 SMNVEV, per germline (reference sequence). The CDR3 totals 13 residues. Here the CDR3 reads CASRFSGANVLTF. The DNA for the CDR3 is TGTGCCAGCAGGTTCTCTGGGGCCAACGTCCTGACTTTC.

The gene calls are TRBV19 and TRBJ2-5; tentatively, D is TRBD1 (7 bases). Per germline, CDR1 LNHDA and CDR2 SQIVND (reference sequence). Deletions cut 4 bases from V and 2 bases from J, with 14 bases between. CDR3 length: 15 amino acids. This CDR3 reads CASSTLRGRQETQYF. CDR3 nucleotides: TGTGCCAGTAGTACCCTCAGGGGGAGGCAAGAGACCCAGTACTTC.

This chain links TRBV5-6 with TRBJ1-2; perhaps TRBD1 as D (6 bases). CDR3 length: 13 amino acids. Trimming shortened V by 0 bases and J by 6 bases, and 9 bases separated the two germline ends. Germline V CDR1 and CDR2: SGHDT, YYEEEE. The CDR3 DNA is TGTGCCAGCAGCTTGGGACAGGTCAATGGCTACACCTTC. This translates into CASSLGQVNGYTF. The full variable domain, in which reference TRBV5-6 and TRBJ1-2 provide the parts outside the CDR3, is DAGVTQSPTHLIKTRGQQVTLRCSPKSGHDTVSWYQQALGQGPQFIFQYYEEEERQRGNFPDRFSGHQFPNYSSELNVNALLLGDSALYLCASSLGQVNGYTFGSGTRLTVV.

This chain joins TRBV29-1 and TRBJ2-2; D uncertain. The germline V gene encodes CDR1 SQVTM and CDR2 ANQGSEA. V lost 4 bases and J lost 0, with 15 bases in between. The CDR3 extends over 16 amino acids. The CDR3 region is CSVGSVLGANTGELFF. Here the CDR3 DNA reads TGCAGCGTTGGATCAGTCCTCGGCGCGAACACCGGGGAGCTGTTTTTT.

The chain links TRBV28 to TRBJ2-5; tentative D call: TRBD1 (6 bases). The germline V gene encodes CDR1 MDHEN and CDR2 SYDVKM. Trimming removed 7 bases at V and 3 bases at J, with 15 bases between. The CDR3 runs to 14 residues. In DNA, the CDR3 is TGTGCCAGCACCCAGGGGATAATCAAAGAGACCCAGTACTTC. Translating gives CASTQGIIKETQYF.

The chain is built from TRBV18 and TRBJ1-5; a possible D gene is TRBD1 (5 bases). This CDR3 contains 15 residues. Germline CDR1 and CDR2: KGHSH and LQKENI. V lost 1 base to trimming and J lost 4 bases, with 11 bases between them. The CDR3 DNA sequence: TGTGCCAGCTCACCACGGGGACGGACAAATCAGCCCCAGCATTTT. This sequence encodes CASSPRGRTNQPQHF.